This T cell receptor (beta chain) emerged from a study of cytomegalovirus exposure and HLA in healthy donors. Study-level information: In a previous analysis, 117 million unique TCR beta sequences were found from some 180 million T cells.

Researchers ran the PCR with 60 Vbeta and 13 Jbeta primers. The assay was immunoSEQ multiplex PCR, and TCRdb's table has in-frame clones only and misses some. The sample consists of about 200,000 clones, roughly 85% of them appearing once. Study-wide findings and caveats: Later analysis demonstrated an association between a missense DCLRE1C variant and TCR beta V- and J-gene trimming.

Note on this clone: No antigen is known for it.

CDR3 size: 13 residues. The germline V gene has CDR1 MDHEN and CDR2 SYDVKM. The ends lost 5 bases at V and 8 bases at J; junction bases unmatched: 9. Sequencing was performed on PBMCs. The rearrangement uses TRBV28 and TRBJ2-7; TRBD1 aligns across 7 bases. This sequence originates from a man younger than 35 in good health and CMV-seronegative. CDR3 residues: CASSPTDRDQQYF. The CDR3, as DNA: TGTGCCAGCAGTCCAACCGACAGGGACCAGCAGTACTTC. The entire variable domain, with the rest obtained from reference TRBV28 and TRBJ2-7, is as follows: DVKVTQSSRYLVKRTGEKVFLECVQDMDHENMFWYRQDPGLGLRLIYFSYDVKMKEKGDIPEGYSVSREKKERFSLILESASTNQTSMYLCASSPTDRDQQYFGPGTRLTVT.